The entry below describes one T cell receptor beta chain. Its specificity is not known. In the same sample, other DNA sequences code for this CDR3. Authors' data handling: Filtering differed for immunoSEQ, which gave only junction sequences without quality scores. Assay used: immunoSEQ multiplex PCR; TCRdb lists only in-frame clones, some missing. V, J and clone size were drawn from that table, and D and trimming were deduced from the DNA. Among 2 million to 3 million clones listed, 80% to 95% were seen once. This specimen belongs to a study of shared clonotypes between healthy human individuals. Broader study findings: Sampling used blood alone; tissue repertoires probably differ. All-four-donor shared clonotypes had higher generation probabilities than non-shared clonotypes did.

CDR1 and CDR2 (germline): SEHNR, FQNEAQ (reference sequence). Trimming pared 1 base from V and 1 base from J, leaving 8 bases between. The CDR3 loop spans 14 amino acids. The chain couples TRBV7-9 to TRBJ2-7; D perhaps matches TRBD1 (6 bases). What was sequenced was naive CD4+ T cells from PBMCs. As for subset: CD45RA+ positively selected. The receptor was derived from a man between 18 and 29 years old in good health. Some clones in this sample may be carry-over from other donors' samples. The CDR3 reads CASSLGDTSYEQYF. CDR3 in DNA: TGTGCCAGCAGCTTAGGGGACACTTCCTACGAGCAGTACTTC.